This T cell receptor (beta chain) was found in a study of OX40 agonist ivuxolimab in advanced cancers. About the study: Two cutaneous melanoma patients and one hepatocellular carcinoma patient, three in all, had partial responses.

Any history of autoimmune disease or systemic immunosuppression disqualified patients. The CDR3 has 16 residues. Losses at the gene ends were 3 bases for V and 5 bases for J; bases not matched to a gene: 11. Germline-derived CDR1 and CDR2 are MNHEY and SMNVEV (reference sequence). Some clones are missing from TCRdb's copy, which holds only in-frame ones; the method was immunoSEQ multiplex PCR. Counted here are tens of thousands of clones, more than 70% occurring once; the ten biggest clones make up roughly 17%. This clonotype was sampled from an adult with an advanced solid tumor such as melanoma, head and neck, liver or kidney cancer. This chain joins TRBV27 and TRBJ2-3; 7 nucleotides match TRBD2. The sequenced sample was CD4+ or CD8+ T cells sorted from blood, obtained in a trial of the OX40 agonist ivuxolimab. The CDR3 is CASSLPTVGGRDTQYF. The CDR3, as DNA: TGTGCCAGCAGTTTGCCCACTGTGGGGGGGAGAGATACGCAGTATTTT.